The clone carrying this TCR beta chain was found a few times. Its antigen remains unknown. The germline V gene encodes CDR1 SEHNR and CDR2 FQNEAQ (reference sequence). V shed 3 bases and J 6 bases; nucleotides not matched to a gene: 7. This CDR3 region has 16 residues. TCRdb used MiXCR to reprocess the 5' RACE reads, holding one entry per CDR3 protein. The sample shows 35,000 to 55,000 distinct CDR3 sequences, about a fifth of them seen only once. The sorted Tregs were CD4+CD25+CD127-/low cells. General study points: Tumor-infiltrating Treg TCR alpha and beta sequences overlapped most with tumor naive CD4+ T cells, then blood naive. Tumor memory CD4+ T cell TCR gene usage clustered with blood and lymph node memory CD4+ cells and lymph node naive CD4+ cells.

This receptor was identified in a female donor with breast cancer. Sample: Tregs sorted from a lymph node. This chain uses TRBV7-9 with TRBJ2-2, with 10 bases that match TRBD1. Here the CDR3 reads CASSFGTGVFSGELFF. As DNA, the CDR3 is TGTGCCAGCAGCTTCGGGACAGGGGTTTTTTCCGGGGAGCTGTTTTTT.